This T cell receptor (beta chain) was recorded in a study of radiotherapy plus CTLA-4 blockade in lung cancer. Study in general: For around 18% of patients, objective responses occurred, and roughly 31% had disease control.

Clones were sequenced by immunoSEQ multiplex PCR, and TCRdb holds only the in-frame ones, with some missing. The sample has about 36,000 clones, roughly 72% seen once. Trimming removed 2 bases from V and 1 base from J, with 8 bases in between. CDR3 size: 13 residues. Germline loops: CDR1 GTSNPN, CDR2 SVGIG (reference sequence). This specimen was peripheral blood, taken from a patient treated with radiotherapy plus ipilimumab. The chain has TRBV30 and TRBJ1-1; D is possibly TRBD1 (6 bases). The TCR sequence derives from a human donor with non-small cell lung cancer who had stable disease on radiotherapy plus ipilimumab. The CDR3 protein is CAWSKQGNTEAFF. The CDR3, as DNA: TGTGCCTGGAGTAAACAGGGGAACACTGAAGCTTTCTTT.